The 5 T cell receptor beta chains presented below share a single source sample, sequenced in a study of Graves' ophthalmopathy and Graves' hyperthyroidism. Beta-chain TCR CDR3 regions were amplified from RNA transcripts. Scientists carried out first-round RT-PCR using HTBI primers and then a second-round multiplex PCR. TCRdb ran MiXCR on the multiplex PCR reads and lists one entry per CDR3 protein. The repertoire consists of 200,000 to 250,000 distinct CDR3 sequences, with about 22% occurring once and the leading ten covering around 40%. Sequenced input: peripheral blood. Receptors were obtained from a woman aged 45-65 years with Graves' ophthalmopathy.

This clonotype appeared many times. CDR3 bases: TGTGCCAGCAGTTTGGTATTCAATCAGCCCCAGCATTTT. This translates into CASSLVFNQPQHF. This rearrangement joins TRBV27 to TRBJ1-5; D uncertain. The CDR3 spans 13 residues. Germline CDR1 MNHEY, CDR2 SMNVEV (reference sequence). Trimming removed 3 bases from V and 3 bases from J, with 6 bases in between.

This clonotype came up many times. The genes are TRBV27 and TRBJ2-5; D is uncertain. The germline CDR1 and CDR2 sequences are MNHEY and SMNVEV (reference sequence). CDR3 size: 15 residues. V was pared by 5 bases and J by 0 bases, with 13 bases between. CDR3 residues: CASSPGRDYQETQYF. The DNA of the CDR3 is TGTGCCAGCAGTCCCGGCCGAGACTACCAAGAGACCCAGTACTTC.

This clonotype was recorded many times. The genes are TRBV12-5 and TRBJ1-1, with D possibly matching TRBD1 (5 bases). CDR3 length: 15 residues. V shed 0 bases and J shed 0 bases, with 8 bases lying between them. CDR1 LGHNT and CDR2 FRNRAP come from the germline V gene. The CDR3 coding sequence is TGTGCTAGTGGTTTGGTAACAGGCATGAACACTGAAGCTTTCTTT. Its protein is CASGLVTGMNTEAFF.

This clonotype was found many times. V and J are TRBV10-1 and TRBJ1-1; D possibly corresponds to TRBD1 (5 bases). With 1 base removed from V and 7 bases from J, the gap between germline ends came to 10 bases. The CDR3 loop spans 13 amino acids. Per the germline V gene, CDR1 is WNHNN and CDR2 is SYGVQD (reference sequence). CDR3 in DNA: TGCGCCAGCAGTGAGTTGGCTAGGGGTGAAGCTTTCTTT. It is translated as CASSELARGEAFF.

This clonotype has ten or more counts. The V gene is TRBV13, the J gene TRBJ1-1; D is undetermined. CDR1 is PRHDT and CDR2 is FYEKMQ in the germline V gene (reference sequence). V lost 4 bases and J lost 1, with 16 bases in between. The CDR3 has 16 amino acids. CDR3 sequence: CASSSVADNRNTEAFF. CDR3 bases: TGTGCCAGCAGCTCCGTTGCCGACAACAGGAACACTGAAGCTTTCTTT.